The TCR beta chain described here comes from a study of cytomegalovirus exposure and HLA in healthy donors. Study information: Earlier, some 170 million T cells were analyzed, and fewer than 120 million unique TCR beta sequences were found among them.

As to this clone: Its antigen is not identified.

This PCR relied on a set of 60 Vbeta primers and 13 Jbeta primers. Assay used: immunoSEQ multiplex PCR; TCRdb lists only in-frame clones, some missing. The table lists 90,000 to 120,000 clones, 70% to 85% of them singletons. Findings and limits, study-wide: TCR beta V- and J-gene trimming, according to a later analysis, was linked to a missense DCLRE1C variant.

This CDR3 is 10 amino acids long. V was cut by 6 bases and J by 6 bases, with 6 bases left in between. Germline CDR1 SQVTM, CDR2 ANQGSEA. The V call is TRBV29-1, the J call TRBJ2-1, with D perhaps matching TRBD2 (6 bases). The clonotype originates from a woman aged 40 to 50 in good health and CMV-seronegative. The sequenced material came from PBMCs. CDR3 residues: CSVEGNEQFF. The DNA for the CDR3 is TGCAGCGTGGAGGGCAATGAGCAGTTCTTC.